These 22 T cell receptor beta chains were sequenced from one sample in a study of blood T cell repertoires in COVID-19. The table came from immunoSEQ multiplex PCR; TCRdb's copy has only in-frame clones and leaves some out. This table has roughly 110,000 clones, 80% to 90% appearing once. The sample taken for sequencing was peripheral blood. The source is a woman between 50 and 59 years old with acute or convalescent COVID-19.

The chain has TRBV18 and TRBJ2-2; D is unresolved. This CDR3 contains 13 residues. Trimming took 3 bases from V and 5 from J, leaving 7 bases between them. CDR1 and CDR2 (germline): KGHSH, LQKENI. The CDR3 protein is CASSPRNTGELFF. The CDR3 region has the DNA TGTGCCAGCTCACCGAGGAATACCGGGGAGCTGTTTTTT.

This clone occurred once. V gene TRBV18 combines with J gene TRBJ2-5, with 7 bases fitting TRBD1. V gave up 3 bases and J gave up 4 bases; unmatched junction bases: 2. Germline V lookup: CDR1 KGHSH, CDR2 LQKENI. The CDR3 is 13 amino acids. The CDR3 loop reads CASSPAGGETQYF. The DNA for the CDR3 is TGTGCCAGCTCACCGGCAGGGGGAGAGACCCAGTACTTC.

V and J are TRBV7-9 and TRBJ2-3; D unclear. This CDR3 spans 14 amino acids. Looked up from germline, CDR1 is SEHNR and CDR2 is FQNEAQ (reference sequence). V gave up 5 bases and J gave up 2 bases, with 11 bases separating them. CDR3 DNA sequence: TGTGCCAGCAGCAGCAGGCAATTCACAGATACGCAGTATTTT. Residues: CASSSRQFTDTQYF.

CDR3 nucleotides: TGTGCCAGTACACTAAGGAACGTGCGGACCCCCCGGGGGAAAACTGAAGCTTTCTTT. Protein sequence: CASTLRNVRTPRGKTEAFF. The chain combines TRBV19 with TRBJ1-1, with a weak D call TRBD1 (5 bases). This CDR3 is built from 19 residues. V was trimmed by 7 bases and J by 5 bases, leaving 32 bases between them. The germline CDR1 and CDR2 sequences are LNHDA and SQIVND (reference sequence).

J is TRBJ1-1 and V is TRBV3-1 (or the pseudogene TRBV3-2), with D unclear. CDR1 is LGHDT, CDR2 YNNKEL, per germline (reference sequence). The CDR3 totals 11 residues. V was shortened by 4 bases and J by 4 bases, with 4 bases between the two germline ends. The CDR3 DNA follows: TGTGCCAGCAGCCTCTTCACTGAAGCTTTCTTT. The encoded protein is CASSLFTEAFF.

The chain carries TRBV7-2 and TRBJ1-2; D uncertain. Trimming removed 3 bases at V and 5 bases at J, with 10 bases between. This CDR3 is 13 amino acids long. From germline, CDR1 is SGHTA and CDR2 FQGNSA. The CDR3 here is CASSFFEGYGYTF. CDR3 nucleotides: TGTGCCAGCAGCTTTTTTGAGGGTTATGGCTACACCTTC.

The CDR3 bases are TGCGCCAGCAGCGACGGGAGATCCGAGCAGTACTTC. Its protein product is CASSDGRSEQYF. The chain employs TRBV5-1 and TRBJ2-7; maybe TRBD2 (6 bases). V was clipped by 4 bases and J by 6 bases, with 11 bases between them. This CDR3 spans 12 amino acids. The germline V gene encodes CDR1 SGHRS and CDR2 YFSETQ.

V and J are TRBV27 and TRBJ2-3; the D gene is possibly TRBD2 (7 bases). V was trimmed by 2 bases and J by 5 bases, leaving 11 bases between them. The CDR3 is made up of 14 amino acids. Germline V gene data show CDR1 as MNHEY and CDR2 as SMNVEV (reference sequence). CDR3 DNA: TGTGCCAGCAGTTTAGGGGGGGCTGGAGATACGCAGTATTTT. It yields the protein CASSLGGAGDTQYF.

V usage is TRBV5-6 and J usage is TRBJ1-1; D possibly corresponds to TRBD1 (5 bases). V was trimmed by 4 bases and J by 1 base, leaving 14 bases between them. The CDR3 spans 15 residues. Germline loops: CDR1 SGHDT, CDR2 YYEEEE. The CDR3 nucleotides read TGTGCCAGCAGCCCATGGGGCATTTCGAACACTGAAGCTTTCTTT. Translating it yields CASSPWGISNTEAFF.

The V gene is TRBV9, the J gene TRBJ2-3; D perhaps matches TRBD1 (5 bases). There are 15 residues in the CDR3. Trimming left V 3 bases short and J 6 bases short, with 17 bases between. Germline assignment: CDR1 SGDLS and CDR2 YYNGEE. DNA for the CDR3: TGTGCCAGCAGCGCAGAAGGACACCCAACGGATACGCAGTATTTT. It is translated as CASSAEGHPTDTQYF.

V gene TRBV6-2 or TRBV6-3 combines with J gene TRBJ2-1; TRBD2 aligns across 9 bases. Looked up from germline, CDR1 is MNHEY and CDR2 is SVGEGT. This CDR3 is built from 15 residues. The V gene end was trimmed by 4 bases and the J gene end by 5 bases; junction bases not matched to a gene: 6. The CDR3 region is CASSSSGRKNNEQFF. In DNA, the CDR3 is TGTGCCAGCAGTTCAAGCGGGAGGAAGAACAATGAGCAGTTCTTC.

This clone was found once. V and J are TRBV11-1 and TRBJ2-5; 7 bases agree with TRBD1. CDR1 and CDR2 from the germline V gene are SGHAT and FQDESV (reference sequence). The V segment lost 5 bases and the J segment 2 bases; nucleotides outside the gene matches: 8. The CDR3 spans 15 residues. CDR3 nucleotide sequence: TGTGCCAGCAGCCCGCCTCGACAGGGACAAGAGACCCAGTACTTC. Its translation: CASSPPRQGQETQYF.

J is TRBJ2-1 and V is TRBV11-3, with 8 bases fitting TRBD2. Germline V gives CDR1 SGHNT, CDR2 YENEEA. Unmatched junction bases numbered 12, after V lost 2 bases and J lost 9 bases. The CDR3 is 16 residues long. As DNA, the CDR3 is TGTGCCAGCAGCTTAAGTCCGCTCGCGGGGGGTGGTGAGCAGTTCTTC. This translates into CASSLSPLAGGGEQFF.

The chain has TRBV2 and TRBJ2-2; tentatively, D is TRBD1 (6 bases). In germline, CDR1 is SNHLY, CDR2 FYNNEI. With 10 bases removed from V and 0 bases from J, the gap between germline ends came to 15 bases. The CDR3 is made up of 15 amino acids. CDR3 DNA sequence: TGTGCCACAAGGACAGAAACTACGAACACCGGGGAGCTGTTTTTT. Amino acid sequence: CATRTETTNTGELFF.

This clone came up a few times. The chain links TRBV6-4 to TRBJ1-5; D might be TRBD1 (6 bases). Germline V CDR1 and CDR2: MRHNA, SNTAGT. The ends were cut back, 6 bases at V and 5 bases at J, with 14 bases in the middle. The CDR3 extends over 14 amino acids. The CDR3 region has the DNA TGTGCCAGCAGACTCGACAGGAAGGATCAGCCCCAGCATTTT. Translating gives CASRLDRKDQPQHF.

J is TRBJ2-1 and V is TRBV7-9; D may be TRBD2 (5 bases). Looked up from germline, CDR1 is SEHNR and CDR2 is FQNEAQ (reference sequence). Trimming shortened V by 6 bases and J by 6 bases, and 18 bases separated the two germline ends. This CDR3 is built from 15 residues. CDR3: CASSLGEVRSNEQFF. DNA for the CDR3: TGTGCCAGCAGTTTGGGAGAGGTACGGAGCAATGAGCAGTTCTTC.

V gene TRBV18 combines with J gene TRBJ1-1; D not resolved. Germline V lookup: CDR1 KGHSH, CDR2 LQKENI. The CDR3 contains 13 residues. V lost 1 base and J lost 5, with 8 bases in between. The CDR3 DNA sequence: TGTGCCAGCTCACCACTGTCCGGGACTGAAGCTTTCTTT. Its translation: CASSPLSGTEAFF.

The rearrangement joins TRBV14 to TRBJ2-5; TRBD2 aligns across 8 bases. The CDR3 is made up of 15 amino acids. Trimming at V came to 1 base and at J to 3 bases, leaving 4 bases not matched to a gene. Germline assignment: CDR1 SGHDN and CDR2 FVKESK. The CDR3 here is CASSQGVSGKETQYF. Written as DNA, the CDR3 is TGTGCCAGCAGCCAAGGGGTTAGCGGGAAAGAGACCCAGTACTTC.

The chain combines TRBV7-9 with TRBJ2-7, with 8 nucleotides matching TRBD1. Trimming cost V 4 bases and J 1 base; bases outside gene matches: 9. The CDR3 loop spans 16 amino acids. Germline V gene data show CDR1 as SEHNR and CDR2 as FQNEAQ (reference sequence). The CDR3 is CASSSTYRGTSYEQYF. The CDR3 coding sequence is TGTGCCAGCAGCTCTACCTACAGGGGGACTTCCTACGAGCAGTACTTC.

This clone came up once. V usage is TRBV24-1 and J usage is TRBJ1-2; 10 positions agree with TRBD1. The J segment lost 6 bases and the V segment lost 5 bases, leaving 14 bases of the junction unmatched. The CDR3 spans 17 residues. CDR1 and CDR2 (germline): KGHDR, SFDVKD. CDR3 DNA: TGTGCCACCAGTGGGTATGATACCGGGACAGGGGAACATGGCTACACCTTC. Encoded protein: CATSGYDTGTGEHGYTF.

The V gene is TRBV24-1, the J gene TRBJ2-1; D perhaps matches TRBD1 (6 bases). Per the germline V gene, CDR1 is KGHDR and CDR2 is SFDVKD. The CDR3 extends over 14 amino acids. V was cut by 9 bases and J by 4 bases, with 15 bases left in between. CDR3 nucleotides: TGTGCCACCGGGGGCCGACAGTCTTACAATGAGCAGTTCTTC. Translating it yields CATGGRQSYNEQFF.

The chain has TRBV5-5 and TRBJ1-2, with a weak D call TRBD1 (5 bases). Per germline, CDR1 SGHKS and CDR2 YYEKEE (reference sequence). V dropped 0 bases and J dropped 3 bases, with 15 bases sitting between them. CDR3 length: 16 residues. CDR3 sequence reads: CASSLGGIGGDYGYTF. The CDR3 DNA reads TGTGCCAGCAGCTTGGGCGGCATCGGGGGAGACTATGGCTACACCTTC.